This T cell receptor beta chain originates from a study of T-cell reconstitution after alpha-beta-depleted transplantation in children. Study-level points and caveats: The high TCRbeta diversity at day 60 in some patients came from surviving recipient T cells and thymic progenitors. Alpha-beta T cells present about two months after transplant were reported to originate from several hundred expanded graft clones. The main origin of T-cell counts and diversity one year after transplant was newly produced T cells.

Trimming removed 5 bases from V and 9 bases from J; junction bases left unmatched: 7. Germline V gene sequence: CDR1 MDHEN, CDR2 SYDVKM. This CDR3 contains 13 residues. As to this clonotype: What it binds is not known.

Unique molecular identifiers featured in how the TCRbeta library was prepared. TCRdb fed the PCR reads into MiXCR, producing one record per CDR3 protein. Of hundreds of thousands of distinct CDR3 sequences listed, 20% to 30% are singletons. This rearrangement joins TRBV28 to TRBJ2-1, with 7 bases matching TRBD2. The material was PBMCs, mostly from graft donor cells, obtained 360 days after TCRalphabeta/CD19-depleted stem cell transplant. The clonotype originates from a female patient aged 2 to 10 who had a stem cell transplant for congenital amegakaryocytic thrombocytopenia, so the T cells may come from the graft donor. Written as DNA, the CDR3 is TGTGCCAGCAGTCAACTCTTAGCGGGTGAGCAGTTCTTC. Translating gives CASSQLLAGEQFF. Full variable domain (outside the CDR3, taken from reference TRBV28 and TRBJ2-1): DVKVTQSSRYLVKRTGEKVFLECVQDMDHENMFWYRQDPGLGLRLIYFSYDVKMKEKGDIPEGYSVSREKKERFSLILESASTNQTSMYLCASSQLLAGEQFFGPGTRLTVL.